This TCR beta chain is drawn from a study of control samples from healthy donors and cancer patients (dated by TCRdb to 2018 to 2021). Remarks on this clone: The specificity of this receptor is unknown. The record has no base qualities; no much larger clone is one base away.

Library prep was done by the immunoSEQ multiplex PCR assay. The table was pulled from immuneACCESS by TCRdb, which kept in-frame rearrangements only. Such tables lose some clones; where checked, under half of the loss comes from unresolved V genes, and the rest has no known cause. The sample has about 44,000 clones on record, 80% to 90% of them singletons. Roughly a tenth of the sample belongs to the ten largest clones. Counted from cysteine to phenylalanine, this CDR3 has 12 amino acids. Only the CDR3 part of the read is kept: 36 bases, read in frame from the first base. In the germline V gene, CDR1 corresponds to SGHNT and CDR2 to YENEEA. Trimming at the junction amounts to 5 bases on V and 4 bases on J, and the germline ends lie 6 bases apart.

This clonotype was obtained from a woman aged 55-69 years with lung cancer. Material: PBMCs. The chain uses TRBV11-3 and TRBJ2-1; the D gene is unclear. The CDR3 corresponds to CASSHPYNEQFF. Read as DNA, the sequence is TGTGCCAGCAGCCACCCATACAATGAGCAGTTCTTC.